These 21 T cell receptor beta chains share one sample of origin, sequenced in a study of blood T cell repertoires in COVID-19. Clones were read by immunoSEQ multiplex PCR, and TCRdb kept only the in-frame ones, dropping some. The sample has fewer than 350,000 clones, about 85% seen once. Sequenced input: PBMCs or T cells enriched from blood (not recorded which). The receptors shown here come from a woman aged 25 to 39 who had been exposed to COVID-19.

This chain uses TRBV5-1 with TRBJ1-1, with a tentative D call TRBD1 (5 bases). The germline V gene has CDR1 SGHRS and CDR2 YFSETQ. V was clipped by 0 bases and J by 0 bases, with 9 bases between them. The CDR3 sequence is 15 residues long. CDR3 DNA sequence: TGCGCCAGCAGCTTGGACGGGGGTCTGAACACTGAAGCTTTCTTT. This encodes CASSLDGGLNTEAFF.

The chain combines TRBV18 with TRBJ2-3, with D maybe TRBD2 (7 bases). The CDR3 length is 14 residues. The V gene lost 2 bases and the J gene lost 4 bases, with 10 bases spanning the gap. The germline V gene encodes CDR1 KGHSH and CDR2 LQKENI. The CDR3 sequence is CASSPGGGPDTQYF. The CDR3 coding sequence is TGTGCCAGCTCACCAGGGGGGGGCCCAGATACGCAGTATTTT.

V usage is TRBV27 and J usage is TRBJ1-1, with D unresolved. From germline, CDR1 is MNHEY and CDR2 SMNVEV (reference sequence). Trimming removed 6 bases from V and 1 base from J, with 3 bases in between. This CDR3 is 11 amino acids long. The CDR3 nucleotides read TGTGCCAGCAGCGGGAACACTGAAGCTTTCTTT. This translates into CASSGNTEAFF.

The chain employs TRBV10-3 and TRBJ1-2; 12 bases agree with TRBD1. The CDR3 length is 14 residues. Germline V gene sequence: CDR1 ENHRY, CDR2 SYGVKD. The ends lost 5 bases at V and 6 bases at J; junction bases unmatched: 4. CDR3: CAISPGTGGDGYTF. The CDR3 DNA is TGTGCCATCAGTCCCGGGACAGGGGGCGATGGCTACACCTTC.

V usage is TRBV7-3 and J usage is TRBJ2-3; 12 positions agree with TRBD2. Germline V lookup: CDR1 SGHTA, CDR2 FQGTGA. The CDR3 length is 17 residues. V trimming: 5 bases; J trimming: 4 bases; junction bases outside the gene matches: 10. CDR3 protein: CASSVGLAGRFADTQYF. CDR3 sequence (DNA): TGTGCCAGCAGCGTCGGACTAGCGGGACGCTTTGCAGATACGCAGTATTTT.

V usage is TRBV5-6 and J usage is TRBJ1-6; D is unclear. V lost 1 base and J 10 bases, leaving 18 bases between the germline ends. There are 16 residues in the CDR3. Germline loops: CDR1 SGHDT, CDR2 YYEEEE. CDR3 residues: CASSLSWSARGSPLHF. In nucleotides, the CDR3 is TGTGCCAGCAGCTTGTCATGGAGTGCCCGGGGATCACCCCTCCACTTT.

The genes are TRBV2 and TRBJ1-2, with D hard to call. CDR1 and CDR2 from the germline V gene are SNHLY and FYNNEI. The CDR3 covers 15 residues. V dropped 2 bases and J dropped 6 bases, with 16 bases sitting between them. Here the CDR3 DNA reads TGTGCCAGCAGTGAATTCGGGATAGGGCATGATGGCTACACCTTC. Translation: CASSEFGIGHDGYTF. The full variable domain, its missing parts supplied by reference TRBV2 and TRBJ1-2, is EPEVTQTPSHQVTQMGQEVILRCVPISNHLYFYWYRQILGQKVEFLVSFYNNEISEKSEIFDDQFSVERPDGSNFTLKIRSTKLEDSAMYFCASSEFGIGHDGYTFGSGTRLTVV.

This sequence joins TRBV30 and TRBJ1-2, with 7 bases aligning to TRBD1. Germline V CDR1 and CDR2: GTSNPN, SVGIG (reference sequence). V shed 2 bases, J shed 4 bases, and the junction held 4 bases outside the gene matches. The length of the CDR3 is 13 residues. CDR3: CAWSRQGGYGYTF. CDR3 nucleotide sequence: TGTGCCTGGAGTCGGCAGGGGGGCTATGGCTACACCTTC.

The rearrangement uses TRBV28 and TRBJ2-3; the D gene is possibly TRBD2 (5 bases). The germline gives CDR1 MDHEN, CDR2 SYDVKM. Trimming removed 1 base from V and 2 bases from J, with 25 bases in between. The CDR3 has 20 residues. The CDR3 nucleotides read TGTGCCAGCAGTTTATTATTATCTTGGTTGAGACGGGGAGACACAGATACGCAGTATTTT. This sequence encodes CASSLLLSWLRRGDTDTQYF. Using reference TRBV28 and TRBJ2-3 for the parts outside the CDR3, the full variable domain is DVKVTQSSRYLVKRTGEKVFLECVQDMDHENMFWYRQDPGLGLRLIYFSYDVKMKEKGDIPEGYSVSREKKERFSLILESASTNQTSMYLCASSLLLSWLRRGDTDTQYFGPGTRLTVL.

The J gene is TRBJ1-5, the V gene TRBV4-1, with 8 bases aligning to TRBD1. The CDR3 length is 18 residues. The V gene end was trimmed by 0 bases and the J gene end by 3 bases; junction bases not matched to a gene: 10. Germline V lookup: CDR1 MGHRA, CDR2 YSYEKL. Here the CDR3 reads CASSQEAPGQVINQPQHF. The CDR3 bases are TGCGCCAGCAGCCAAGAGGCTCCGGGACAGGTCATCAATCAGCCCCAGCATTTT.

V is TRBV7-2 and J is TRBJ2-2, with D possibly TRBD2 on 6 matching bases. Germline-derived CDR1 and CDR2 are SGHTA and FQGNSA. V was shortened by 5 bases and J by 3 bases, with 10 bases between the two germline ends. The length of the CDR3 is 14 residues. CDR3 in amino acids: CASSRDFDTGELFF. Here the CDR3 DNA reads TGTGCCAGCAGCCGGGACTTCGACACCGGGGAGCTGTTTTTT.

This clone has only a few counts. Other DNA sequences from this sample encode an identical CDR3 as well. This chain links TRBV19 with TRBJ2-5; TRBD1 matches at 10 bases. CDR3 size: 14 residues. The V and J ends lost 1 base and 5 bases, in that order; junction bases with no gene match: 1. CDR1 is LNHDA and CDR2 is SQIVND in the germline V gene (reference sequence). CDR3 DNA sequence: TGTGCCAGTAGTATAGGACAGGGGGCTGAGACCCAGTACTTC. This translates into CASSIGQGAETQYF.

The chain couples TRBV9 to TRBJ1-5, with a tentative D call TRBD1 (6 bases). The CDR3 consists of 15 residues. The germline CDR1 and CDR2 sequences are SGDLS and YYNGEE. Trimming removed 3 bases at V and 2 bases at J, with 12 bases between. CDR3 coding DNA: TGTGCCAGCAGCGGACACAGGGAGCGCAATCAGCCCCAGCATTTT. This codes for CASSGHRERNQPQHF. The full variable domain, its missing parts supplied by reference TRBV9 and TRBJ1-5, is DSGVTQTPKHLITATGQRVTLRCSPRSGDLSVYWYQQSLDQGLQFLIQYYNGEERAKGNILERFSAQQFPDLHSELNLSSLELGDSALYFCASSGHRERNQPQHFGDGTRLSIL.

The gene calls are TRBV6-5 and TRBJ1-2; D is undetermined. V shed 6 bases and J shed 0 bases, with 11 bases lying between them. The CDR3 is 14 residues long. Germline loops: CDR1 MNHEY, CDR2 SVGAGI. The CDR3 coding sequence is TGTGCCAGCAGCCTAACCACAGCTAACTATGGCTACACCTTC. Translated: CASSLTTANYGYTF.

The chain's CDR3 is CASSLFSGGEAFF. The CDR3 nucleotides read TGTGCCAGCAGTTTATTTTCAGGGGGTGAAGCTTTCTTT. The genes are TRBV12-3 or TRBV12-4 and TRBJ1-1, with 7 bases lining up with TRBD1. The ends lost 2 bases at V and 7 bases at J; junction bases unmatched: 4. The CDR3 has 13 residues.

This rearrangement joins TRBV19 to TRBJ2-2; TRBD2 is a possible D gene (5 bases). The CDR3 has 15 amino acids. V was clipped by 1 base and J by 4 bases, with 10 bases between them. The germline gives CDR1 LNHDA, CDR2 SQIVND (reference sequence). The CDR3 bases are TGTGCCAGTAGTATAGTATCGAGCGGCACCGGGGAGCTGTTTTTT. As protein: CASSIVSSGTGELFF.

The count of this clone is one. The chain recombines TRBV7-2 with TRBJ2-1; 8 bases line up with TRBD2. The CDR3 is 18 residues long. The V segment lost 10 bases and the J segment 8 bases; nucleotides outside the gene matches: 25. CDR1 is SGHTA and CDR2 is FQGNSA in the germline V gene. CDR3 sequence (DNA): TGTGCCATCCTAGACAGTCGGGGCGGGAGGAGTTGGAGAGATGAGCAGTTCTTC. It is translated as CAILDSRGGRSWRDEQFF. Combining the CDR3 with reference TRBV7-2 and TRBJ2-1 gives the whole variable domain GAGVSQSPSNKVTEKGKDVELRCDPISGHTALYWYRQSLGQGLEFLIYFQGNSAPDKSGLPSDRFSAERTGGSVSTLTIQRTQQEDSAVYLCAILDSRGGRSWRDEQFFGPGTRLTVL.

The chain is built from TRBV11-2 and TRBJ1-1; TRBD1 agrees at 7 bases. CDR1 is SGHAT and CDR2 is FQNNGV in the germline V gene. The CDR3 spans 15 residues. The ends lost 3 bases at V and 5 bases at J; junction bases unmatched: 9. The CDR3 DNA follows: TGTGCCAGCAGCTTGGGGACAGAATATTCTACTGAAGCTTTCTTT. Protein: CASSLGTEYSTEAFF.

The chain has TRBV14 and TRBJ1-6, with D hard to call. Germline CDR1 reads SGHDN; CDR2 reads FVKESK. Trimming took 4 bases from V and 5 from J, leaving 12 bases between them. The CDR3 loop spans 15 amino acids. The CDR3 here is CASSPERKNNSPLHF. CDR3 bases: TGTGCCAGCAGCCCCGAGCGGAAAAATAATTCACCCCTCCACTTT.

The V call is TRBV14, the J call TRBJ1-3; no clear D. Germline CDR1 reads SGHDN; CDR2 reads FVKESK. The ends were cut back, 0 bases at V and 8 bases at J, with 8 bases in the middle. The CDR3 length is 13 residues. DNA of the CDR3: TGTGCCAGCAGCCAAGAGCTCACGGACACCATATATTTT. It codes for CASSQELTDTIYF. The variable domain in full, with the rest retrieved from reference TRBV14 and TRBJ1-3, is EAGVTQFPSHSVIEKGQTVTLRCDPISGHDNLYWYRRVMGKEIKFLLHFVKESKQDESGMPNNRFLAERTGGTYSTLKVQPAELEDSGVYFCASSQELTDTIYFGEGSWLTVV.

The chain employs TRBV19 and TRBJ1-5; TRBD1 agrees at 8 bases. Germline CDR1 reads LNHDA; CDR2 reads SQIVND (reference sequence). This CDR3 region has 15 residues. The V segment lost 5 bases and the J segment 4 bases; nucleotides outside the gene matches: 7. In DNA, the CDR3 is TGTGCCAGTAGTTCTCAGGACAGGGTTAATCAGCCCCAGCATTTT. Translated: CASSSQDRVNQPQHF.